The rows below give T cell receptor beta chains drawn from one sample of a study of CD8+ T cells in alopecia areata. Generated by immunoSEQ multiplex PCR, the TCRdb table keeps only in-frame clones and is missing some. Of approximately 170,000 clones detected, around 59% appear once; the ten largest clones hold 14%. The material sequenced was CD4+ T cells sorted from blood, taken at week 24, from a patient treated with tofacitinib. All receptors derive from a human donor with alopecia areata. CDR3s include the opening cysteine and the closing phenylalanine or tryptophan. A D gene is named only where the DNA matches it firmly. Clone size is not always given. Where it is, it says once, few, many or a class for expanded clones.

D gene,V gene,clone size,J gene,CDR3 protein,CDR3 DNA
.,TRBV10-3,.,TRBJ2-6,CATGTGSSGANVLTF,TGTGCCACCGGGACGGGCAGCTCTGGGGCCAACGTCCTGACTTTC
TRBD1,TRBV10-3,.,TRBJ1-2,CAIRRGTGLNGYTF,TGTGCCATCAGGAGAGGGACAGGGTTGAATGGCTACACCTTC
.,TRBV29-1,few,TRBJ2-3,CSVVQGIDTQYF,TGCAGCGTTGTGCAGGGGATCGATACGCAGTATTTT
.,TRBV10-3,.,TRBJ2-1,CAIRSLAEQFF,TGTGCCATCAGAAGTCTGGCTGAGCAGTTCTTC
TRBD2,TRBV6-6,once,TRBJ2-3,CASSLAGRTDTQYF,TGTGCCAGCAGTTTAGCGGGGCGCACAGATACGCAGTATTTT
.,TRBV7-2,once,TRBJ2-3,CASSPRGAGDTQYF,TGTGCCAGCAGCCCCCGGGGGGCCGGGGATACGCAGTATTTT
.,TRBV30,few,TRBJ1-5,CAWSGGRAGNQPQHF,TGTGCCTGGAGTGGCGGCAGGGCGGGCAATCAGCCCCAGCATTTT
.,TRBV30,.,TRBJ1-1,CAWSGFGGQSEAFF,TGTGCCTGGAGTGGATTCGGGGGGCAGAGTGAGGCTTTCTTT
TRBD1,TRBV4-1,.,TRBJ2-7,CASSQPDRSYEQYF,TGCGCCAGCAGCCAACCGGACAGGTCCTACGAGCAGTACTTC
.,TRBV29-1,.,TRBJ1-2,CSVGWGQGGGYTF,TGCAGCGTTGGATGGGGGCAGGGAGGCGGCTACACCTTC
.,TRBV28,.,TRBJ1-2,CASSFMGANYGYTF,TGTGCCAGCAGTTTCATGGGTGCTAACTATGGCTACACCTTC